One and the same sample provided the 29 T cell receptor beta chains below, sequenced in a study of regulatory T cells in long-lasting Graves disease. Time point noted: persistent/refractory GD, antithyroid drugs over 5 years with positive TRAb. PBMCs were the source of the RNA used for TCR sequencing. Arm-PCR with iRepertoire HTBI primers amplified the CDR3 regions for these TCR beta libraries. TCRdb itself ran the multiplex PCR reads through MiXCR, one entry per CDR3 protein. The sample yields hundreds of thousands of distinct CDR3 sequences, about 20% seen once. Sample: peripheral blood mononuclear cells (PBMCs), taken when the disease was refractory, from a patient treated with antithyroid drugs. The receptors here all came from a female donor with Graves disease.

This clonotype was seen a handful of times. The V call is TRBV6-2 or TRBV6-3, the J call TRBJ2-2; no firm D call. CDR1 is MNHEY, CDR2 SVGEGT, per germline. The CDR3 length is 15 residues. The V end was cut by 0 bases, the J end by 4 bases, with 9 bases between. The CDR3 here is CASSYSAAPTGELFF. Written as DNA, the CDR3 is TGTGCCAGCAGTTACTCGGCAGCACCCACCGGGGAGCTGTTTTTT.

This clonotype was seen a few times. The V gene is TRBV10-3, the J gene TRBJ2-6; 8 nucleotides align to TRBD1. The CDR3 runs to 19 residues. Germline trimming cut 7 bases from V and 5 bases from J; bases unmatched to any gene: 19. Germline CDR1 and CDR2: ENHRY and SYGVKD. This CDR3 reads CAITTSTGAEYDRANVLTF. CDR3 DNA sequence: TGTGCCATCACCACATCGACAGGGGCCGAGTACGACCGGGCCAACGTCCTGACTTTC.

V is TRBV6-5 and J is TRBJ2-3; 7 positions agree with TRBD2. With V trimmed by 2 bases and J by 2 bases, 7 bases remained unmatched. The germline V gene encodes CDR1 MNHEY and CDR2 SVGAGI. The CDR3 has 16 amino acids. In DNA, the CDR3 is TGTGCCAGCAGTTACGGAGCTAGCGGAATCACAGATACGCAGTATTTT. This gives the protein CASSYGASGITDTQYF.

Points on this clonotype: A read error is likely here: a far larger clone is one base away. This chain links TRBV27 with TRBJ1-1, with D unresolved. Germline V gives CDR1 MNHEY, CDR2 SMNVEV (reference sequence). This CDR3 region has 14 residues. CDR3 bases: TGTGCCAGCAGCCGGACCGTGATGAACACTGAAGTTTTCTTT. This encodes CASSRTVMNTEVFF.

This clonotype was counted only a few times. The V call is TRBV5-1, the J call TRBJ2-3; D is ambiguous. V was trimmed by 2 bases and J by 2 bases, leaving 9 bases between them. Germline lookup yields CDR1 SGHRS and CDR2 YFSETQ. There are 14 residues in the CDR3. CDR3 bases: TGCGCCAGCAGCTTACGACACGCCACAGATACGCAGTATTTT. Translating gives CASSLRHATDTQYF. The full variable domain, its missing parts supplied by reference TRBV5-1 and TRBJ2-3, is KAGVTQTPRYLIKTRGQQVTLSCSPISGHRSVSWYQQTPGQGLQFLFEYFSETQRNKGNFPGRFSGRQFSNSRSEMNVSTLELGDSALYLCASSLRHATDTQYFGPGTRLTVL.

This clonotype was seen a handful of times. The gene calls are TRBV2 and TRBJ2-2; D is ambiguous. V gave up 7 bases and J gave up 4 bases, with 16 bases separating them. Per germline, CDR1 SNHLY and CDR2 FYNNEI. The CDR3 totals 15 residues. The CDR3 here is CASKGWLVRTGELFF. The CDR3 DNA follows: TGTGCCAGCAAGGGATGGCTAGTTCGCACCGGGGAGCTGTTTTTT.

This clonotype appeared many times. CDR3 residues: CASTQVGESTEAFF. DNA of the CDR3: TGTGCCAGCACCCAGGTAGGGGAGAGCACTGAAGCTTTCTTT. The chain is built from TRBV11-3 and TRBJ1-1, with D maybe TRBD1 (5 bases). There are 14 residues in the CDR3. Germline-derived CDR1 and CDR2 are SGHNT and YENEEA. The V gene lost 7 bases and the J gene lost 4 bases, with 16 bases spanning the gap.

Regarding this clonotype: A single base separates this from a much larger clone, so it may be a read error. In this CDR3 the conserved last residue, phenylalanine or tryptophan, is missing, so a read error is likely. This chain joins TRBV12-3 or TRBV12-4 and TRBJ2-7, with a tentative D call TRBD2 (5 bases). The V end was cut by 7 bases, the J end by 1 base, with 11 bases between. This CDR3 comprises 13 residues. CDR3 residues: CASNRGTSYEQYL. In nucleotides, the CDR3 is TGTGCCAGCAACCGGGGAACGTCCTACGAGCAGTACCTC.

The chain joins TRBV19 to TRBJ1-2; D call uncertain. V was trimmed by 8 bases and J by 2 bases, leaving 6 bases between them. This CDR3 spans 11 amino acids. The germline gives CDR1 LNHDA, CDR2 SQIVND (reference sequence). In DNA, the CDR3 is TGTGCCAGTCGGTCAAACTATGGCTACACCTTC. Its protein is CASRSNYGYTF. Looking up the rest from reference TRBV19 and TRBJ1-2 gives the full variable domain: DGGITQSPKYLFRKEGQNVTLSCEQNLNHDAMYWYRQDPGQGLRLIYYSQIVNDFQKGDIAEGYSVSREKKESFPLTVTSAQKNPTAFYLCASRSNYGYTFGSGTRLTVV.

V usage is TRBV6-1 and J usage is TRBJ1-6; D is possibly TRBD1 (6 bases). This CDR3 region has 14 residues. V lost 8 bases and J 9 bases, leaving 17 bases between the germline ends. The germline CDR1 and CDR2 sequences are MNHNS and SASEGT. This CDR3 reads CASRPPGQTSPLHF. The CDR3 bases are TGTGCCAGCCGACCCCCGGGACAAACTTCACCCCTCCACTTT.

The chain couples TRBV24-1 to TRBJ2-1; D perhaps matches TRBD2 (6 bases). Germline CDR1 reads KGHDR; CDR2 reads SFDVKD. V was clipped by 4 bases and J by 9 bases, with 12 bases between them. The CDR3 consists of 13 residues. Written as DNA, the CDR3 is TGTGCCACCAGTGACCTGGGACTGGTTGAGCAGTTCTTC. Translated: CATSDLGLVEQFF.

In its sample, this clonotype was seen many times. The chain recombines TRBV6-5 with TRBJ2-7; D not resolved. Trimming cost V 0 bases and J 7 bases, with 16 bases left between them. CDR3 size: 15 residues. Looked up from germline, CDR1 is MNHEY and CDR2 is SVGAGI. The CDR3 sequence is CASSYSDGPVREQYF. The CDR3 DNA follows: TGTGCCAGCAGTTACTCGGACGGCCCGGTTAGAGAGCAGTACTTC.

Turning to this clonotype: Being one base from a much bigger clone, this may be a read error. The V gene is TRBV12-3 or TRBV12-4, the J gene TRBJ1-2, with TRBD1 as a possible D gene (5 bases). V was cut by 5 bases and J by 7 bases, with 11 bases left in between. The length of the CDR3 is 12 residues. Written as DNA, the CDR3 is TGTGCCAGCAGTACGGGGACCTCTGGCTACACCTTC. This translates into CASSTGTSGYTF.

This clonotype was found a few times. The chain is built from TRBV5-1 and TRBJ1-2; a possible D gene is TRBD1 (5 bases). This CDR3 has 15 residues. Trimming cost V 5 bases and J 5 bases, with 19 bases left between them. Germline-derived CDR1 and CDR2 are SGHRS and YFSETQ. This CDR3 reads CASRDEAGSRYGYTF. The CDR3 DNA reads TGCGCCAGCAGGGACGAGGCAGGGTCACGTTATGGCTACACCTTC.

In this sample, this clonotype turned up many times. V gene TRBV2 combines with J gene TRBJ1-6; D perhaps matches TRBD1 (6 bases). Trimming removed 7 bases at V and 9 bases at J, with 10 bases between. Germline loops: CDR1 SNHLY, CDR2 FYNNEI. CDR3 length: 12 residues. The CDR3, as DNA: TGTGCCAGCACAGGGGATAGTTCACCCCTCCACTTT. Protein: CASTGDSSPLHF.

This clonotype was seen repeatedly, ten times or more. CDR3 nucleotides: TGTGCCAGCAGTTATGCAGGAGGGCTCCAAGAGACCCAGTACTTC. Translating it yields CASSYAGGLQETQYF. J is TRBJ2-5 and V is TRBV6-5; possibly TRBD2 for D (6 bases). The CDR3 is made up of 15 amino acids. Trimming left V 3 bases short and J 1 base short, with 12 bases between. CDR1 and CDR2 from the germline V gene are MNHEY and SVGAGI.

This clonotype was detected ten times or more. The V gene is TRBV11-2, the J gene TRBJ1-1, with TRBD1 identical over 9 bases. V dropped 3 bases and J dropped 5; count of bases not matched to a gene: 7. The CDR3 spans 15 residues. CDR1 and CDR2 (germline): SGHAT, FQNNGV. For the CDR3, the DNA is TGTGCCAGCAGCTTTAGTCGGGACAGGGATACTGAAGCTTTCTTT. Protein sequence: CASSFSRDRDTEAFF.

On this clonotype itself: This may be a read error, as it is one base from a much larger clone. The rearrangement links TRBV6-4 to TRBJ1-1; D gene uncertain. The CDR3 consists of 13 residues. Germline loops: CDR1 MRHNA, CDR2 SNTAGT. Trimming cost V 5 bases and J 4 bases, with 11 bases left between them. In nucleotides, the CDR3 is TGTGCCAGCAGTAAAGGGCCGAGCACTGAAGCTTTCTTT. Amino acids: CASSKGPSTEAFF.

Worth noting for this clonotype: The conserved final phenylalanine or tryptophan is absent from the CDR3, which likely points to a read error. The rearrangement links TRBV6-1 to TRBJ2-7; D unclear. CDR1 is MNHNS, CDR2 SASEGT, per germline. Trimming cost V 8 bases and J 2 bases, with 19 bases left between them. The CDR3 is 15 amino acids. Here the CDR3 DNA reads TGTGCCAGCTGTGCCCGGGTAGGAGTCCCCTACGAGCAGTACCTC. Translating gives CASCARVGVPYEQYL.

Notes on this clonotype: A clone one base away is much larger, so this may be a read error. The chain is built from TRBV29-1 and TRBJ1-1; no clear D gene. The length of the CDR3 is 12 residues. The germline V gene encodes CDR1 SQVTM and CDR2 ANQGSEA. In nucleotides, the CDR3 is TGCGGCGTTGAAGATTTCGGGGCTGAAGCTTTCTTT. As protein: CGVEDFGAEAFF. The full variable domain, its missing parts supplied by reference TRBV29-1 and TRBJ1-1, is SAVISQKPSRDICQRGTSLTIQCQVDSQVTMMFWYRQQPGQSLTLIATANQGSEATYESGFVIDKFPISRPNLTFSTLTVSNMSPEDSSIYLCGVEDFGAEAFFGQGTRLTVV.

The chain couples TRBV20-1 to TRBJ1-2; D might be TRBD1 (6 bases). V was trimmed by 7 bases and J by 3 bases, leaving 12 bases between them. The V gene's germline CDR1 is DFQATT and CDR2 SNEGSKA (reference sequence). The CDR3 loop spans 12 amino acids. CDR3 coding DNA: TGCAGTGGAGAACAGGGTTACTATGGCTACACCTTC. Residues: CSGEQGYYGYTF.

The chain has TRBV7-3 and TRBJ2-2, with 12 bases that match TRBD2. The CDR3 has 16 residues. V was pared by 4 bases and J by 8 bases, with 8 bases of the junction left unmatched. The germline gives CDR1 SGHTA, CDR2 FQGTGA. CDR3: CASSSPSGRARGELFF. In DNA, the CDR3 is TGTGCCAGCAGCTCCCCTAGCGGGAGGGCACGGGGGGAGCTGTTTTTT.

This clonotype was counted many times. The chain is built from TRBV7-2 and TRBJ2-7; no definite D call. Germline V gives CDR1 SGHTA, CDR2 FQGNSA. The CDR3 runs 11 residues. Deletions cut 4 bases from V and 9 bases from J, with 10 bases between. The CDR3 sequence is CASSSSWVQYF. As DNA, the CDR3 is TGTGCCAGCAGCTCCTCCTGGGTGCAGTACTTC.

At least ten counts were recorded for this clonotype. The CDR3 coding sequence is TGTGCCACCCAACCTACACAGGAGAACACTGAAGCTTTCTTT. It yields the protein CATQPTQENTEAFF. The chain links TRBV10-3 to TRBJ1-1, with D possibly being TRBD1 (5 bases). Trimming took off 10 bases at V and 1 base at J, with 16 bases between the two ends. This CDR3 has 14 amino acids. Germline-derived CDR1 and CDR2 are ENHRY and SYGVKD.

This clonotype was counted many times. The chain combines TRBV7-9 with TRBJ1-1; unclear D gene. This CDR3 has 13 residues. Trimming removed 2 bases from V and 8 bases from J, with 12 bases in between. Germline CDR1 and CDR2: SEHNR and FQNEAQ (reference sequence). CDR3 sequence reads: CASSLRTQQEAFF. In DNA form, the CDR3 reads TGTGCCAGCAGCTTACGGACTCAGCAAGAAGCTTTCTTT.

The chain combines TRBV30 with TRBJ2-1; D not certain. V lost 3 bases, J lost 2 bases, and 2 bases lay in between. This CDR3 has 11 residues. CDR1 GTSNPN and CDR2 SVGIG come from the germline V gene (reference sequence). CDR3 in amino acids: CAWRAYNEQFF. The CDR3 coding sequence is TGTGCCTGGAGGGCCTACAATGAGCAGTTCTTC.

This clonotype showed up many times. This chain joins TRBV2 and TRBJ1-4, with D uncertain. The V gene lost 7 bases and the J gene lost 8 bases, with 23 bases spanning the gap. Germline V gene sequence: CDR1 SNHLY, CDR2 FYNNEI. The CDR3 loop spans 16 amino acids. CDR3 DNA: TGTGCCAGCACGAAACGGTACCTCCCTCAGTGGGAAAAACTGTTTTTT. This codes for CASTKRYLPQWEKLFF.

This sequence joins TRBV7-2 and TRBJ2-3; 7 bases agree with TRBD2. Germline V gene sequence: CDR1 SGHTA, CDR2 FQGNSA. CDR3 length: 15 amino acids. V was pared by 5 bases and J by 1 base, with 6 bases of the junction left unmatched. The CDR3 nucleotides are TGTGCCAGCAGCCCTTCTCGGGGGGGCACAGATACGCAGTATTTT. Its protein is CASSPSRGGTDTQYF.

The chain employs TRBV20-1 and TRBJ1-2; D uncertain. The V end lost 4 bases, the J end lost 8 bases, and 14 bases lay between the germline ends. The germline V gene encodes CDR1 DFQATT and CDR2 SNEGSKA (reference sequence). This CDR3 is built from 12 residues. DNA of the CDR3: TGCAGTGCTAAAACGGTGGTAGGCGGCTACACCTTC. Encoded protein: CSAKTVVGGYTF.